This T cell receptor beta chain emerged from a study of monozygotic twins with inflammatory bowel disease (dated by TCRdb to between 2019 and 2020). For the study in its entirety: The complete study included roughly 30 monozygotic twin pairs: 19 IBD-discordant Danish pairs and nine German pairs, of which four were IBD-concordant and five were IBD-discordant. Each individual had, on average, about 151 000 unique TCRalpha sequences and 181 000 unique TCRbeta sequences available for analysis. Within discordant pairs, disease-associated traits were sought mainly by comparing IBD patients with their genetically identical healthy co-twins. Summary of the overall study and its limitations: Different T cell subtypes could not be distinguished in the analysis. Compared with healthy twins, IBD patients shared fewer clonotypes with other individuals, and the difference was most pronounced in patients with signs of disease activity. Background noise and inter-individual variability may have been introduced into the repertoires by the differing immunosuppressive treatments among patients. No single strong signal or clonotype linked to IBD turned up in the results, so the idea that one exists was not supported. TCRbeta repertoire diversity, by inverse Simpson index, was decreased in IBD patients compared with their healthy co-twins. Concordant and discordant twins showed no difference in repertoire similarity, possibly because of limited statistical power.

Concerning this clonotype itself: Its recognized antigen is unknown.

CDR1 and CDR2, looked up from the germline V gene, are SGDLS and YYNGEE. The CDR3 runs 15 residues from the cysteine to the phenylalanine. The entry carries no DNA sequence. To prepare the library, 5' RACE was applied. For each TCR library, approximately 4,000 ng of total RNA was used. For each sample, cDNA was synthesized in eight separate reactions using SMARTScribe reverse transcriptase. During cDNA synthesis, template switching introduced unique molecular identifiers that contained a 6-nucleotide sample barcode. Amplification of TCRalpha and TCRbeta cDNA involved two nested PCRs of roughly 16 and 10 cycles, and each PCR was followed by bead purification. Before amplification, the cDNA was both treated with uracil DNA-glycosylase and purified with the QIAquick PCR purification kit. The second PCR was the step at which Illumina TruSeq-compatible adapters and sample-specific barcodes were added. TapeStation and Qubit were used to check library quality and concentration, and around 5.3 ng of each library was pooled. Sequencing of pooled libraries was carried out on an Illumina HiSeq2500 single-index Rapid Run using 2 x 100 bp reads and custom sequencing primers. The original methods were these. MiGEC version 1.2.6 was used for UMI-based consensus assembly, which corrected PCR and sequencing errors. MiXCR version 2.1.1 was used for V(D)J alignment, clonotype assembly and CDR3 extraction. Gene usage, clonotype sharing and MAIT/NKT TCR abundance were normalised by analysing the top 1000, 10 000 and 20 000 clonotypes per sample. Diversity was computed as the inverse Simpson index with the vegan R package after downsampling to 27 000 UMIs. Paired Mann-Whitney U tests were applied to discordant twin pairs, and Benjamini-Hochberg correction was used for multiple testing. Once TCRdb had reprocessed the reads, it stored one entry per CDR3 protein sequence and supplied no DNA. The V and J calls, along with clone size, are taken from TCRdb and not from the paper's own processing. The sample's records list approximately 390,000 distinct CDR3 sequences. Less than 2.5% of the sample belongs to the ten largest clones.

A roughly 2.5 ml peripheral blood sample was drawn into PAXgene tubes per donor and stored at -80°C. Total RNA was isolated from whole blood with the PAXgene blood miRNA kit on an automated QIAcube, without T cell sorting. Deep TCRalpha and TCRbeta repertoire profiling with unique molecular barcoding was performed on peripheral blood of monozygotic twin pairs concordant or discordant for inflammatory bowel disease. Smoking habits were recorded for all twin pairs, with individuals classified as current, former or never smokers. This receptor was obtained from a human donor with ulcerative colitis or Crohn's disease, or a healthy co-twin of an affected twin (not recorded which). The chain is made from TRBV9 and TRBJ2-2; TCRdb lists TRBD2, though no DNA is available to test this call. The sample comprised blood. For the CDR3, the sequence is CASSVSGGAPGELFF.